This note documents a single T cell receptor (beta chain) sequence. The data belong to a study of blood T cell repertoires in COVID-19. In the original analysis: It was from reference gene primer amplification that nucleated cell counts were estimated. Measured with immunoSEQ multiplex PCR; TCRdb has only the in-frame clones, and not every one. The V and J calls and clone size were taken over from that table, and D and trimming were inferred from the DNA. This sample yields tens of thousands of clones, of which roughly four fifths are seen a single time; roughly 7% belongs to the top ten. Sequencing was carried out using peripheral blood. This sequence originates from a middle-aged man with acute or convalescent COVID-19.

The CDR3 DNA follows: TGTGCCAGCCGTTCACGGACAGGTGCGAATCAGCCCCAGCATTTT. This translates into CASRSRTGANQPQHF. The rearrangement uses TRBV19 and TRBJ1-5, with 7 bases lining up with TRBD1. This CDR3 has 15 amino acids. The trim removed 9 bases at V and 4 bases at J, leaving 12 bases unmatched. Germline values: CDR1 LNHDA, CDR2 SQIVND (reference sequence). Filled out from reference TRBV19 and TRBJ1-5, the complete variable domain reads DGGITQSPKYLFRKEGQNVTLSCEQNLNHDAMYWYRQDPGQGLRLIYYSQIVNDFQKGDIAEGYSVSREKKESFPLTVTSAQKNPTAFYLCASRSRTGANQPQHFGDGTRLSIL.